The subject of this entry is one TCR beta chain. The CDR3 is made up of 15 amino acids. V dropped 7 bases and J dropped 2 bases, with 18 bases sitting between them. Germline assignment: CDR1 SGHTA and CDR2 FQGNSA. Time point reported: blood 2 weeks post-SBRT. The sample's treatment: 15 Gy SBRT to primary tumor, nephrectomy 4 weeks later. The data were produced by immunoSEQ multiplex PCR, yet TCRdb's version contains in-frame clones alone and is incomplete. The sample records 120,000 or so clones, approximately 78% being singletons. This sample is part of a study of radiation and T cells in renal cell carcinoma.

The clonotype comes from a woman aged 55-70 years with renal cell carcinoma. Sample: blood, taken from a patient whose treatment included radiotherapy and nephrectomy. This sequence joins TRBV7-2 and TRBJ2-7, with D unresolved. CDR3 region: CASTPKRAPTYEQYF. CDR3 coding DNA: TGTGCCAGCACTCCGAAAAGGGCCCCTACCTACGAGCAGTACTTC.